This T cell receptor beta chain was obtained from a study of tumor-infiltrating lymphocytes in oesophageal squamous cell carcinoma. TCRdb reprocessed the PCR reads with MiXCR, giving one entry per CDR3 protein. This repertoire shows about 20,000 distinct CDR3 sequences, 40% found once; its top ten account for approximately 6.3%. Sequenced: blood. The clonotype originates from a male donor with esophageal squamous cell carcinoma.

The CDR3 coding sequence is TGTGCCAGCAGCCCCGGACTAGCGGAGACCCAGTACTTC. Amino acids: CASSPGLAETQYF. V and J are TRBV7-4 and TRBJ2-1, with TRBD2 matching 9 bases. The J call may be incorrect, as the DNA end agrees better with TRBJ2-5. The CDR3 runs to 13 residues. Germline CDR1 SGHVT, CDR2 SQSDAQ.